The rows below give T cell receptor beta chains drawn from one sample of a study of blood T cell repertoires in COVID-19. Data came from immunoSEQ multiplex PCR; TCRdb stores just in-frame clones and leaves some out. Among 350,000 or so clones listed, 80% to 90% were seen once. What was sequenced was peripheral blood. The receptor source for this set is a young woman with COVID-19, enrolled during active disease. Each CDR3 is given with its conserved first and last residue. The order of the fields is J gene, clone size, V gene, CDR3 protein. Part of the rows lack a size; the others show once, few, many or a class for expanded clones.

>TRBJ2-7|.|TRBV6-5
CASSWRGGGYEQYF
>TRBJ1-2|.|TRBV23-1
CASSRPGDRLSHQSYGYTF
>TRBJ1-5|.|TRBV4-2
CASSQDEGGTQPQHF
>TRBJ2-1|.|TRBV28
CASSSGGPGEQFF
>TRBJ2-2|.|TRBV24-1
CATSDYSVNTGELFF
>TRBJ1-2|few|TRBV7-9
CASSPGQAFGYTF
>TRBJ2-7|.|TRBV21-1
CASSKETSGIRIYEQYF
>TRBJ2-5|.|TRBV25-1
CASSPPGQGGETQYF
>TRBJ2-2|.|TRBV5-4
CASRIRGATGELFF
>TRBJ2-6|.|TRBV4-1
CASSVRQGDNVLTF
>TRBJ2-5|.|TRBV4-1
CASSPTTGGAETQYF
>TRBJ2-3|.|TRBV28
CASSPWDRANTDTQYF
>TRBJ2-7|.|TRBV6-5
CASSYGGGPYGEQYF
>TRBJ1-3|.|TRBV13
CASSFGPSGGIGNTIYF
>TRBJ2-2|.|TRBV11-3
CASSHQGTGELFF
>TRBJ2-2|.|TRBV10-3
CAISGANRGQGTGELFF
>TRBJ2-1|.|TRBV4-3
CASSQVRSGEQFF
>TRBJ2-1|.|TRBV7-9
CASSSHLTRQGYYNEQFF
>TRBJ1-6|.|TRBV15
CATSRGQGGNSPLHF
>TRBJ2-7|.|TRBV21-1
CASSKWLTGGAYEQYF
>TRBJ2-7|few|TRBV16
CASSGRDRVERNQYF
>TRBJ1-6|once|TRBV27
CASTALAAGRGGSPLHF
>TRBJ2-5|.|TRBV5-1
CASSYGQTQETQYF
>TRBJ2-2|.|TRBV7-2
CSTGDTGELFF
>TRBJ1-6|.|TRBV9
CASSVGVGQRYSPLHF
>TRBJ1-6|.|TRBV2
CASSEARANNSPLHF
>TRBJ2-1|.|TRBV9
CASSPPIRGPYNEQFF
>TRBJ2-1|.|TRBV9
CASSVDAGFNEQFF
>TRBJ2-2|.|TRBV2
CASSNRTRGTGELFF
>TRBJ2-1|.|TRBV10-3
CAISEKRGYNEQFF
>TRBJ1-2|.|TRBV5-4
CASSTDTKGYGYTF
>TRBJ2-5|once|TRBV6-4
CASSWTSGRAAKTQYF
>TRBJ2-7|.|TRBV2
CASTTNSVSYEQYF
>TRBJ1-3|.|TRBV5-1
CASSPGTLQKTYSGNTIYF
>TRBJ2-7|.|TRBV5-1
CASSLEPSSSYEQYF
>TRBJ2-6|.|TRBV5-4
CASSFRGANVLTF
>TRBJ2-3|.|TRBV12-3/TRBV12-4
CASSPPGYTQYF
>TRBJ2-2|.|TRBV7-2
CASSQVLAGVGDTGELFF
>TRBJ1-4|.|TRBV28
CASSSPFTRDRGSPTNEKLFF
>TRBJ1-3|.|TRBV6-1
CASSERRGQGGGNTIYF
>TRBJ2-3|.|TRBV28
CASSETSGRVTDTQYF
>TRBJ2-7|.|TRBV29-1
CSVEPEVGNEQYF
>TRBJ2-1|few|TRBV9
CASSVVGTRDNEQFF
>TRBJ2-7|once|TRBV19
CASSIRQGDEQYF
>TRBJ2-7|.|TRBV5-1
CASSSHRNEQYF
>TRBJ1-1|once|TRBV29-1
CSVQRTGVGTEAFF
>TRBJ2-1|.|TRBV6-2/TRBV6-3
CASSLLRGGQFF
>TRBJ2-1|.|TRBV6-5
CASSSPGKQFF
>TRBJ2-3|few|TRBV7-8
CASSLSGNTDTQYF
>TRBJ1-2|once|TRBV18
CASSPRDRGTYGYTF
>TRBJ1-2|.|TRBV27
CASSSLGGRRNYGYTF
>TRBJ2-1|.|TRBV7-9
CASSLVRGGPFDEQFF
>TRBJ2-5|.|TRBV11-2
CASSSGLAEETQYF